The clone carrying this T cell receptor (beta chain) has just a few counts. Its antigen is unknown. MiXCR, run by TCRdb on the 5' RACE reads, gives a single entry per CDR3 protein. The table has fewer than 500,000 distinct CDR3 sequences, more than 25% seen once. The data are from a study of CD8 T cells in ankylosing spondylitis. Study findings and constraints: Apparently characteristic of ankylosing spondylitis blood was a TCR beta motif (about 8 highly homologous variants).

V shed 8 bases, J shed 7 bases, and the junction held 11 bases outside the gene matches. The germline V gene has CDR1 SNHLY and CDR2 FYNNEI. CDR3 length: 15 residues. The TCR was taken from a male donor with ankylosing spondylitis. Input material: blood, either unsorted or a sorted T cell fraction (not recorded which). The rearrangement joins TRBV2 to TRBJ2-1; TRBD2 aligns across 10 bases. The CDR3 region is CASSYGLAGENEQFF. The CDR3 bases are TGTGCCAGCTCTTACGGGCTAGCGGGAGAAAATGAGCAGTTCTTC. The full variable domain, rest sourced from reference TRBV2 and TRBJ2-1, is EPEVTQTPSHQVTQMGQEVILRCVPISNHLYFYWYRQILGQKVEFLVSFYNNEISEKSEIFDDQFSVERPDGSNFTLKIRSTKLEDSAMYFCASSYGLAGENEQFFGPGTRLTVL.